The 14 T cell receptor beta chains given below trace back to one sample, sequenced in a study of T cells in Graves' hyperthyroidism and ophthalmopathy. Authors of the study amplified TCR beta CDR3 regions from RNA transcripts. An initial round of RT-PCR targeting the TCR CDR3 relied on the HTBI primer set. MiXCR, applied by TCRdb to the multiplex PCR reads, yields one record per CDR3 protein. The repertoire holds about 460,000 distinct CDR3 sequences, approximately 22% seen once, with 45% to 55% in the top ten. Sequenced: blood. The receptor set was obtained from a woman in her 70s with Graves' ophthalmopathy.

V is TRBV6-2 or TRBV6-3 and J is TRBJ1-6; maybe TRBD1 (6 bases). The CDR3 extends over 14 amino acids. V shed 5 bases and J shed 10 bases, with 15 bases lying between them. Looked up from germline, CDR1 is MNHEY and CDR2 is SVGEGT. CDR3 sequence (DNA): TGTGCCAGCAGTACACAGGGCATTCAGTCACCCCTCCACTTT. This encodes CASSTQGIQSPLHF.

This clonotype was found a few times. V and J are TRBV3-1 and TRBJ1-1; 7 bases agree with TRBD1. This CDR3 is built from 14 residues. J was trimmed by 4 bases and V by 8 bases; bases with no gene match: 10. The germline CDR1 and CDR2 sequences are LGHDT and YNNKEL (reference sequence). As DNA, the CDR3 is TGTGCCAGCGAGGCCGGAGGGGGCACCACTGAAGCTTTCTTT. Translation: CASEAGGGTTEAFF.

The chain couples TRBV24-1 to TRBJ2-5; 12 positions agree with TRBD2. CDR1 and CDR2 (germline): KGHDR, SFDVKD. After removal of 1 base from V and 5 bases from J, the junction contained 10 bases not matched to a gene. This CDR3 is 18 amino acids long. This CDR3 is CATSDFRASGRAGETQYF. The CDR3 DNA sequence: TGTGCCACCAGTGATTTTAGGGCTAGCGGGAGGGCAGGGGAGACCCAGTACTTC.

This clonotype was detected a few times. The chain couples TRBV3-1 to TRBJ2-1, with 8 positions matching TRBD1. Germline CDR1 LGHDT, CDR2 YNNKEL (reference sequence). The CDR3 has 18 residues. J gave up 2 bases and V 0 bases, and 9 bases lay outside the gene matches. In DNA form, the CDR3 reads TGTGCCAGCAGCCAAGAGTATTGGGACAGGACCCCCTACAATGAGCAGTTCTTC. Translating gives CASSQEYWDRTPYNEQFF.

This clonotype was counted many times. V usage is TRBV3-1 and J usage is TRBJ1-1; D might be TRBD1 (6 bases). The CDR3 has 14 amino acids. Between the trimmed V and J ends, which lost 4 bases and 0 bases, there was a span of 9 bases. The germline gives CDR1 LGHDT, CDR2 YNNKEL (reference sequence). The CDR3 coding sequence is TGTGCCAGCAGCCTATGGGACATGAACACTGAAGCTTTCTTT. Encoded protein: CASSLWDMNTEAFF.

CDR3 sequence (DNA): TGTGCCAGCAGTTTAGATTCGGGATATCAGCCCCAGCATTTT. Encoded protein: CASSLDSGYQPQHF. The chain links TRBV12-3 or TRBV12-4 to TRBJ1-5, with D unresolved. The CDR3 length is 14 residues. V was shortened by 1 base and J by 5 bases, with 9 bases between the two germline ends.

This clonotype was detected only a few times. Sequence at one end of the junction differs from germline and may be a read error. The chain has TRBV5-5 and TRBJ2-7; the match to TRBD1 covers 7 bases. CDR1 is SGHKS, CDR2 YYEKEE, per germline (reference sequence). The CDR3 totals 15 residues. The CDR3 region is CASSLDRTVSYEQYF. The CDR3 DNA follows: TGTGCCAGCAGTTTGGACAGGACTGTCTCCTACGAGCAGTACTTC.

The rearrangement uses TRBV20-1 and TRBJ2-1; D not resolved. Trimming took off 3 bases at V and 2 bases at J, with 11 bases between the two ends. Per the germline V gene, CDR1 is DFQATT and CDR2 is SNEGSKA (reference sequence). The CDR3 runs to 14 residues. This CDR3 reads CSARMGAAYNEQFF. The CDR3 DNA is TGCAGTGCTAGGATGGGTGCCGCCTACAATGAGCAGTTCTTC.

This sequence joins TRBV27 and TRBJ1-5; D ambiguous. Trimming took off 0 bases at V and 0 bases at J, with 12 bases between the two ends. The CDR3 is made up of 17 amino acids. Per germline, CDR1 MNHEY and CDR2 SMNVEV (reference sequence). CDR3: CASSLSPAEYSNQPQHF. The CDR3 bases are TGTGCCAGCAGTTTATCGCCCGCCGAGTATAGCAATCAGCCCCAGCATTTT.

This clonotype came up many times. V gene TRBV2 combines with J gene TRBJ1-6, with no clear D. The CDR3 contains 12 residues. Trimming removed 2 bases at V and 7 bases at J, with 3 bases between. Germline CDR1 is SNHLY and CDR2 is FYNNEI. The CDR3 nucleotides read TGTGCCAGCAGTGAATTGAATTCACCCCTCCACTTT. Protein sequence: CASSELNSPLHF.

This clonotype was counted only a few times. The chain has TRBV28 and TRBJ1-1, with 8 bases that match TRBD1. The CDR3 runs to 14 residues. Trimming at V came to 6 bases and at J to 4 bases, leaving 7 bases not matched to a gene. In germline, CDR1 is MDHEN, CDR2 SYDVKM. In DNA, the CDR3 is TGTGCCAGCAGGCCCGGACAGGGACTCACTGAAGCTTTCTTT. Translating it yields CASRPGQGLTEAFF.

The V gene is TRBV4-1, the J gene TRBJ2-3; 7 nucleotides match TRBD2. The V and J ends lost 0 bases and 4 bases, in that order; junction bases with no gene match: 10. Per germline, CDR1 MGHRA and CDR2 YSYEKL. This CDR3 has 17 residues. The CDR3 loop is CASSQDLAGDGADTQYF. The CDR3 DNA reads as TGCGCCAGCAGCCAAGATCTCGCGGGAGACGGTGCAGATACGCAGTATTTT.

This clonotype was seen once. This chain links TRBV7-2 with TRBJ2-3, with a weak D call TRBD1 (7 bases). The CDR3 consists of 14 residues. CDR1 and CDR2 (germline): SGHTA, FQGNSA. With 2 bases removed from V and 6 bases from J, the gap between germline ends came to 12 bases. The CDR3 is CASSLTAGGDTQYF. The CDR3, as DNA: TGTGCCAGCAGCTTAACGGCAGGGGGGGATACGCAGTATTTT.

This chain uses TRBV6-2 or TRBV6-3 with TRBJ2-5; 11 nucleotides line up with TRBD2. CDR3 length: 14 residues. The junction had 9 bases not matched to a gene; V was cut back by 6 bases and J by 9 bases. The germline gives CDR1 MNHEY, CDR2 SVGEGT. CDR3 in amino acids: CASRASGRSAAQYF. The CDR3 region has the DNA TGTGCCAGCAGGGCTAGCGGGAGGTCGGCGGCCCAGTACTTC.